This T cell receptor (beta chain) was sequenced during a study of tumor-infiltrating lymphocytes in oesophageal squamous cell carcinoma. CDR1 is KGHDR and CDR2 is SFDVKD in the germline V gene. Trimming removed 0 bases from V and 5 bases from J, with 13 bases in between. The CDR3 is 16 amino acids. A single record per CDR3 protein comes from TCRdb applying MiXCR to the PCR reads. This table holds 15,000 to 20,000 distinct CDR3 sequences, 50% found once. This clonotype was detected only once. Sequencing used esophageal tumor tissue. The clonotype was recovered from a male donor with esophageal squamous cell carcinoma. The V and J genes are TRBV24-1 and TRBJ2-1; D unresolved. The CDR3 loop reads CATSDLKNGPDNEQFF. Here the CDR3 DNA reads TGTGCCACCAGTGATTTGAAGAATGGTCCGGACAATGAGCAGTTCTTC.